Here is one T cell receptor beta chain with its context. Additional DNA sequences in this sample encode the identical CDR3. These data belong to a study of control samples from healthy donors and cancer patients. Sequencing used immunoSEQ multiplex PCR; TCRdb keeps in-frame clones, though not all of them. The repertoire holds 150,000 to 200,000 clones, with 90% as singletons. Germline V gives CDR1 LNHDA, CDR2 SQIVND (reference sequence). The CDR3 runs to 11 residues. V dropped 2 bases and J dropped 5 bases, with 3 bases sitting between them. This chain connects TRBV19 to TRBJ2-5; D is undetermined. The receptor was derived from a woman in her forties or fifties in good health. Sequencing used blood. CDR3 DNA sequence: TGTGCCAGTAGTATACAGGAGACCCAGTACTTC. This gives the protein CASSIQETQYF.